This T cell receptor (beta chain) emerged from a study of T cells after yellow fever vaccination. Findings and caveats of the study: A weaker secondary response peaked on day 5, the primary on day 15.

TCRdb reprocessed the 5' RACE reads via MiXCR and lists one record per CDR3 protein. The sample shows around 500,000 distinct CDR3 sequences, around a fifth of them seen only once. To note about this clonotype: What it binds is not known.

This CDR3 spans 17 amino acids. The germline gives CDR1 MDHEN, CDR2 SYDVKM. Deletions cut 3 bases from V and 3 bases from J, with 18 bases between. The chain joins TRBV28 to TRBJ2-4; no definite D call. The sequence derives from a man between 18 and 35 years old who received the YFV17D yellow fever vaccine. The source material was PBMCs, sampled roughly 20 days after the first yellow fever vaccination. CDR3 DNA sequence: TGTGCCAGCAGTTTCAGGCTCTACGAGAAAGGCAAAAACATTCAGTACTTC. Protein sequence: CASSFRLYEKGKNIQYF.